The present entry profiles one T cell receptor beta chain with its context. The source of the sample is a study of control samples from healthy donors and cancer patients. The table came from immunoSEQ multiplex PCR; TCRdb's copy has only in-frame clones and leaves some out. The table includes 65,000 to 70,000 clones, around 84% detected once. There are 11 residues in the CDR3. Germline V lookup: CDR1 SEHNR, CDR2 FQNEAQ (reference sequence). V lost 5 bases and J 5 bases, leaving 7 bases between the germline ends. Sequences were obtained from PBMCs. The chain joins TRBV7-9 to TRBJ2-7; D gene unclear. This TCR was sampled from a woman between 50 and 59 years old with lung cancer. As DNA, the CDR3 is TGTGCCAGCAGCCGGGTTGACGAGCAGTACTTC. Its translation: CASSRVDEQYF. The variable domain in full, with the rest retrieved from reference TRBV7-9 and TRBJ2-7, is DTGVSQNPRHKITKRGQNVTFRCDPISEHNRLYWYRQTLGQGPEFLTYFQNEAQLEKSRLLSDRFSAERPKGSFSTLEIQRTEQGDSAMYLCASSRVDEQYFGPGTRLTVT.